The rows below give T cell receptor beta chains drawn from one sample of a study of metastatic and nonmetastatic thyroid tumors. TCRdb re-analyzed the PCR reads using MiXCR. The sample holds roughly 16,000 clones, 25% to 30% seen once. Sequences were obtained from tumor tissue. These receptors all come from a male donor with papillary thyroid cancer or a benign thyroid nodule (not recorded which). Some clones in this sample may be carry-over from other donors' samples. Each CDR3 is given without its conserved first and last residue. Each record gives: J gene, D gene, V gene, CDR3 protein. A D gene is named only where the DNA matches it firmly.

j_gene: TRBJ1-2; d_gene: TRBD1; v_gene: TRBV6-6; CDR3aa: ASSSGTGGAGGYT
j_gene: TRBJ2-7; d_gene: -; v_gene: TRBV12-3/TRBV12-4; CDR3aa: ASSLGDSEQY
j_gene: TRBJ2-1; d_gene: TRBD2; v_gene: TRBV6-2/TRBV6-3; CDR3aa: ASSYGGSGSYEQF
j_gene: TRBJ2-7; d_gene: -; v_gene: TRBV11-2; CDR3aa: ASSSTGRAYEQY
j_gene: TRBJ2-7; d_gene: -; v_gene: TRBV5-1; CDR3aa: ASSLAPGPYEQY
j_gene: TRBJ2-7; d_gene: TRBD2; v_gene: TRBV15; CDR3aa: ATSRDPGTSDEQY
j_gene: TRBJ1-6; d_gene: -; v_gene: TRBV18; CDR3aa: ASSPSRGGSPLH
j_gene: TRBJ2-1; d_gene: TRBD2; v_gene: TRBV4-3; CDR3aa: ASSQERSGSSYNEQF
j_gene: TRBJ2-7; d_gene: TRBD2; v_gene: TRBV5-1; CDR3aa: ASSWGLSGGHDQY
j_gene: TRBJ1-1; d_gene: -; v_gene: TRBV2; CDR3aa: ASSDPGRTTEAF
j_gene: TRBJ2-7; d_gene: -; v_gene: TRBV7-2; CDR3aa: ASSSRLGPYEQY
j_gene: TRBJ1-1; d_gene: -; v_gene: TRBV5-1; CDR3aa: ASSLVDSSSEAF
j_gene: TRBJ2-7; d_gene: -; v_gene: TRBV7-8; CDR3aa: ASSLVAGNEQY
j_gene: TRBJ2-7; d_gene: -; v_gene: TRBV5-8; CDR3aa: ASSPGTHPQYEQY
j_gene: TRBJ2-7; d_gene: -; v_gene: TRBV6-1; CDR3aa: ASIKWDGGYEQY
j_gene: TRBJ2-2; d_gene: TRBD2; v_gene: TRBV18; CDR3aa: ASSPPLGRRPGELF
j_gene: TRBJ2-7; d_gene: -; v_gene: TRBV4-3; CDR3aa: ASSQDPLSPTY
j_gene: TRBJ1-5; d_gene: -; v_gene: TRBV11-2; CDR3aa: ASSPGTPGEPQH
j_gene: TRBJ2-1; d_gene: TRBD1; v_gene: TRBV30; CDR3aa: AWRTGTDLREQF
j_gene: TRBJ2-7; d_gene: TRBD2; v_gene: TRBV5-1; CDR3aa: ASSWGLAGGHEQY
j_gene: TRBJ2-5; d_gene: TRBD1; v_gene: TRBV7-9; CDR3aa: ASATGSETQY
j_gene: TRBJ1-6; d_gene: -; v_gene: TRBV30; CDR3aa: AWAEGSSPLH
j_gene: TRBJ2-7; d_gene: -; v_gene: TRBV3-1; CDR3aa: ASSQMDAYEQY
j_gene: TRBJ1-2; d_gene: -; v_gene: TRBV6-4; CDR3aa: ATRTADYGYT
j_gene: TRBJ2-3; d_gene: -; v_gene: TRBV11-2; CDR3aa: ASSFPGLTNLTDTQY
j_gene: TRBJ2-2; d_gene: -; v_gene: TRBV12-3/TRBV12-4; CDR3aa: ASSLDVTGELF
j_gene: TRBJ1-6; d_gene: -; v_gene: TRBV20-1; CDR3aa: SARALGQGDSPLH
j_gene: TRBJ1-5; d_gene: -; v_gene: TRBV20-1; CDR3aa: SAFISDSNQPQH
j_gene: TRBJ2-2; d_gene: -; v_gene: TRBV28; CDR3aa: ASSLSSASGELF